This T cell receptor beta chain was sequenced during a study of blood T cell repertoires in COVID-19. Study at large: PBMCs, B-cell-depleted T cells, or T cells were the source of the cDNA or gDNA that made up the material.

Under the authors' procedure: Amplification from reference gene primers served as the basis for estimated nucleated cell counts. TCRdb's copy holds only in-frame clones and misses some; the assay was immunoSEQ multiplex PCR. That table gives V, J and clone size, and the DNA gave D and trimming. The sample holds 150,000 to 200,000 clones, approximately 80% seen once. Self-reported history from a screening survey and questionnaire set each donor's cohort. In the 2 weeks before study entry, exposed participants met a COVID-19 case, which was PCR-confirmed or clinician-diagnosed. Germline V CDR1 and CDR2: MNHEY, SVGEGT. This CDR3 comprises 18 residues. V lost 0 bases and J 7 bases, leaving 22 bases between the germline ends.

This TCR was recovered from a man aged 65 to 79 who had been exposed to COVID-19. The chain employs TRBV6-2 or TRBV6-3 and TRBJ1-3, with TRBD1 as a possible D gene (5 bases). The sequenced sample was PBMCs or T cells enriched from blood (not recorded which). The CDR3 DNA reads TGTGCCAGCAGTTACTCGAACCCGAGGACATCAACCACGAACACCATATATTTT. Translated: CASSYSNPRTSTTNTIYF.